This TCR beta chain emerged from a study of blood T cell repertoires in COVID-19. The CDR3 consists of 15 residues. Deletions cut 0 bases from V and 4 bases from J, with 10 bases between. Germline V gives CDR1 LGHDT, CDR2 YNNKEL (reference sequence). The data were produced by immunoSEQ multiplex PCR, yet TCRdb's version contains in-frame clones alone and is incomplete. The sample comprises more than 200,000 clones, about 91% of which are singletons, and over 1.1% rests with the top ten. The V call is TRBV3-1 (or the pseudogene TRBV3-2), the J call TRBJ2-1; tentatively, D is TRBD2 (5 bases). The sequence was obtained from a man at least 80 years old with acute or convalescent COVID-19. Sequenced input: peripheral blood. CDR3 residues: CASSQDTAVYNEQFF. In nucleotides, the CDR3 is TGTGCCAGCAGCCAAGATACAGCGGTATACAATGAGCAGTTCTTC.